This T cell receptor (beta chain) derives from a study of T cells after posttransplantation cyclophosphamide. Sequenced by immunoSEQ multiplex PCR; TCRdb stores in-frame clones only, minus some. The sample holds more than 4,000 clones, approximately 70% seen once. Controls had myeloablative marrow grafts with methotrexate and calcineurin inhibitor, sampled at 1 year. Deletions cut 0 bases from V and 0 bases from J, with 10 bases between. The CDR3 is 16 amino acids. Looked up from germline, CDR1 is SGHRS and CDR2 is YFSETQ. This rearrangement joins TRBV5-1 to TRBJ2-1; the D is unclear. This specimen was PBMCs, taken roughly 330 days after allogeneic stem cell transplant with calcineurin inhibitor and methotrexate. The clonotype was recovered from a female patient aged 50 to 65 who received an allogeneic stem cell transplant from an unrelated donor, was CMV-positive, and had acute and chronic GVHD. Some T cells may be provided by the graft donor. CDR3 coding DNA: TGCGCCAGCAGCTTGGTAGCTGCCAGCTCCTACAATGAGCAGTTCTTC. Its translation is CASSLVAASSYNEQFF.